These 5 T cell receptor beta chains were all obtained from the same sample, sequenced in a study of T cells in Graves' hyperthyroidism and ophthalmopathy. Amplified TCR beta CDR3 regions derived from RNA transcripts. Initially, a first-round RT-PCR of the TCR CDR3 employed the HTBI primer set. One entry per CDR3 protein results from TCRdb running MiXCR on the multiplex PCR reads. The sample consists of 300,000 to 350,000 distinct CDR3 sequences, over 15% of them appearing once. The specimen was blood. All receptors come from a woman in her thirties or forties with Graves' ophthalmopathy.

This clonotype was observed at least ten times. Compared with germline, one end of the junction differs, possibly owing to a read error. CDR3 amino acids: CSARGAQDHEQYF. The CDR3 coding sequence is TGCAGTGCGAGAGGGGCCCAGGACCACGAGCAGTACTTC. V gene TRBV20-1 combines with J gene TRBJ2-7; D possibly matches TRBD1 or TRBD2 (5 bases each). In germline, CDR1 is DFQATT, CDR2 SNEGSKA (reference sequence). The CDR3 runs 13 residues.

The sample holds a few counts of this clonotype. V usage is TRBV28 and J usage is TRBJ2-7; D not certain. V lost 3 bases to trimming and J lost 6 bases, with 27 bases between them. The CDR3 runs to 18 residues. In germline, CDR1 is MDHEN, CDR2 SYDVKM. The CDR3 spells CASSFRNFPLNKLGEQYF. The CDR3 nucleotides are TGTGCCAGCAGTTTCCGGAATTTCCCCCTAAATAAGCTGGGCGAGCAGTACTTC.

CDR3 sequence: CSARGSGSETQYF. The CDR3, as DNA: TGCAGTGCTAGAGGGAGCGGGAGTGAGACCCAGTACTTC. The chain is built from TRBV20-1 and TRBJ2-5, with 8 positions matching TRBD2. Germline V gene data show CDR1 as DFQATT and CDR2 as SNEGSKA (reference sequence). J gave up 5 bases and V 1 base, and 3 bases lay outside the gene matches. The CDR3 spans 13 residues.

This clonotype was picked up many times. The chain combines TRBV19 with TRBJ1-5; no definite D call. In germline, CDR1 is LNHDA, CDR2 SQIVND (reference sequence). The CDR3 length is 13 residues. Between the trimmed V and J ends, which lost 1 base and 4 bases, there was a span of 5 bases. CDR3 sequence reads: CASSIGENQPQHF. The CDR3, as DNA: TGTGCCAGTAGTATAGGGGAGAATCAGCCCCAGCATTTT.

This sequence joins TRBV2 and TRBJ1-1, with TRBD1 matching over 7 bases. The CDR3 has 15 residues. CDR1 SNHLY and CDR2 FYNNEI come from the germline V gene. The V gene end was trimmed by 10 bases and the J gene end by 4 bases; junction bases not matched to a gene: 15. This chain's CDR3 is CATKGNRQGGTEAFF. The CDR3 nucleotides are TGTGCCACAAAGGGTAACAGACAGGGAGGCACTGAAGCTTTCTTT.